The 10 T cell receptor beta chains reported below all come from one sample, sequenced in a study of OX40 agonist ivuxolimab in advanced cancers. TCRdb's copy holds only in-frame clones and misses some; the assay was immunoSEQ multiplex PCR. Of about 52,000 clones listed, 90% to 95% are singletons. Specimen: CD4+ or CD8+ T cells sorted from blood, collected in a trial of the OX40 agonist ivuxolimab. The receptors here all came from an adult with an advanced solid tumor such as melanoma, head and neck, liver or kidney cancer.

The chain couples TRBV9 to TRBJ2-1; 11 nucleotides line up with TRBD2. Looked up from germline, CDR1 is SGDLS and CDR2 is YYNGEE. The junction had 5 bases not matched to a gene; V was cut back by 5 bases and J by 4 bases. The CDR3 spans 15 residues. The CDR3 sequence: CASSSSGRLYNEQFF. In nucleotides, the CDR3 is TGTGCCAGCAGTTCTAGCGGGAGGTTATACAATGAGCAGTTCTTC.

The CDR3 DNA is TGCGCCAGCAGCTTGGAATCTGGGTCCTACAATGAGCAGTTCTTC. This encodes CASSLESGSYNEQFF. The chain links TRBV5-1 to TRBJ2-1; D call uncertain. V lost 0 bases to trimming and J lost 1 base, with 8 bases between them. CDR1 and CDR2 from the germline V gene are SGHRS and YFSETQ. The length of the CDR3 is 15 residues.

This chain joins TRBV11-3 and TRBJ2-1, with 12 bases lining up with TRBD2. Germline values: CDR1 SGHNT, CDR2 YENEEA. This CDR3 region has 17 residues. V lost 5 bases and J lost 7; bases outside the gene matches: 12. Written as DNA, the CDR3 is TGTGCCAGCAGCACGGGACTAGCGGGCCCTGAAGTGAATGAGCAGTTCTTC. Protein: CASSTGLAGPEVNEQFF.

The genes are TRBV20-1 and TRBJ1-5, with D tentatively TRBD1 (6 bases). CDR3 size: 10 residues. From germline, CDR1 is DFQATT and CDR2 SNEGSKA (reference sequence). In nucleotides, the CDR3 is TGCAAGGGGGAAAAGGGAGCCCAGCATTTT. It encodes CKGEKGAQHF.

The chain links TRBV2 to TRBJ2-3; D is uncertain. This CDR3 spans 12 amino acids. Germline lookup yields CDR1 SNHLY and CDR2 FYNNEI. V was trimmed by 4 bases and J by 6 bases, leaving 8 bases between them. The CDR3: CASSAKVDTQYF. The CDR3 nucleotides are TGTGCCAGCAGTGCCAAGGTCGATACGCAGTATTTT.

This chain connects TRBV27 to TRBJ2-2; D is undetermined. This CDR3 has 14 residues. V was cut by 0 bases and J by 8 bases, with 10 bases left in between. Germline values: CDR1 MNHEY, CDR2 SMNVEV (reference sequence). The CDR3 region is CASSLSGSAGELFF. The DNA for the CDR3 is TGTGCCAGCAGTTTATCGGGCAGCGCTGGGGAGCTGTTTTTT.

The chain recombines TRBV5-6 with TRBJ2-5; D ambiguous. The CDR3 totals 11 residues. V was shortened by 4 bases and J by 5 bases, with 6 bases between the two germline ends. The germline CDR1 and CDR2 sequences are SGHDT and YYEEEE. The CDR3: CASSQLETQYF. The CDR3 DNA follows: TGTGCCAGCAGCCAATTGGAGACCCAGTACTTC.

V usage is TRBV13 and J usage is TRBJ2-7, with D maybe TRBD1 (6 bases). The ends were cut back, 6 bases at V and 5 bases at J, with 11 bases in the middle. The CDR3 totals 12 residues. Germline V lookup: CDR1 PRHDT, CDR2 FYEKMQ (reference sequence). The CDR3 nucleotides read TGTGCCAGCAGTCTTACAGGGAACGAGCAGTACTTC. This gives the protein CASSLTGNEQYF.

V usage is TRBV28 and J usage is TRBJ1-3, with unresolved D. The length of the CDR3 is 15 residues. V shed 3 bases and J shed 0 bases, with 9 bases lying between them. CDR1 is MDHEN, CDR2 SYDVKM, per germline. DNA for the CDR3: TGTGCCAGCAGTTTCGGCGCTTTCTCTGGAAACACCATATATTTT. It yields the protein CASSFGAFSGNTIYF.

CDR3 region: CASRSAGGPGEKLFF. CDR3 in DNA: TGTGCCAGCAGGTCCGCGGGCGGCCCGGGTGAAAAACTGTTTTTT. This chain links TRBV6-5 with TRBJ1-4; no reliable D call. V lost 6 bases and J 7 bases, leaving 18 bases between the germline ends. CDR3 length: 15 amino acids. CDR1 and CDR2 (germline): MNHEY, SVGAGI.